The 21 T cell receptor beta chains below were found in one sample sequenced in a study of cytomegalovirus exposure and HLA in healthy donors. PCR used 60 Vbeta primers and 13 Jbeta primers. This table comes from immunoSEQ multiplex PCR, and its TCRdb copy is limited to in-frame clones, with some not included. The sample lists 100,000 or so clones; more than 9.5% were seen once. The sequenced sample consisted of PBMCs. The source is a man aged 40-49 years in good health and CMV-seropositive.

This chain uses TRBV9 with TRBJ2-1, with 11 bases that match TRBD2. This CDR3 has 15 residues. The V segment lost 2 bases and the J segment 7 bases; nucleotides outside the gene matches: 5. Germline V CDR1 and CDR2: SGDLS, YYNGEE. DNA for the CDR3: TGTGCCAGCAGCGTTGGGACTAGCGGAAGAAATGAGCAGTTCTTC. Translated: CASSVGTSGRNEQFF.

This clone occurred a few times. V gene TRBV2 combines with J gene TRBJ2-3, with D perhaps TRBD2 (5 bases). CDR1 is SNHLY, CDR2 FYNNEI, per germline. This CDR3 comprises 12 residues. Deletions cut 8 bases from V and 6 bases from J, with 12 bases between. The DNA for the CDR3 is TGTGCCAGCGATCCCTTAGCGGATACGCAGTATTTT. This sequence encodes CASDPLADTQYF.

This rearrangement joins TRBV18 to TRBJ2-2, with D possibly TRBD1 on 6 matching bases. Germline loops: CDR1 KGHSH, CDR2 LQKENI. This CDR3 spans 17 amino acids. V lost 10 bases to trimming and J lost 1 base, with 22 bases between them. The CDR3 coding sequence is TGTGCCACTCTCAGGGCTGGGACATCGAGGAACACCGGGGAGCTGTTTTTT. The encoded protein is CATLRAGTSRNTGELFF.

The chain joins TRBV15 to TRBJ2-3; 8 bases are a match to TRBD2. V trimming: 9 bases; J trimming: 0 bases; junction bases outside the gene matches: 5. Per germline, CDR1 LNHNV and CDR2 YYDKDF (reference sequence). The CDR3 covers 14 residues. The DNA for the CDR3 is TGTGCCACAGCTAGCGGGCTTAGCACAGATACGCAGTATTTT. Translation: CATASGLSTDTQYF.

V gene TRBV19 combines with J gene TRBJ1-1, with a tentative D call TRBD1 (6 bases). The CDR3 is 14 amino acids. V was clipped by 4 bases and J by 5 bases, with 14 bases between them. CDR1 is LNHDA, CDR2 SQIVND, per germline (reference sequence). Here the CDR3 DNA reads TGTGCCAGTAGTAGGGCGGGGGCCGGGACTGAAGCTTTCTTT. Its protein product is CASSRAGAGTEAFF.

The gene calls are TRBV28 and TRBJ1-2, with 7 bases lining up with TRBD1. CDR3 length equals 13 residues. Germline CDR1 and CDR2: MDHEN and SYDVKM. After removal of 10 bases from V and 2 bases from J, the junction contained 7 bases not matched to a gene. The CDR3 is CATHRDSNYGYTF. The DNA of the CDR3 is TGTGCCACCCACCGGGACAGCAACTATGGCTACACCTTC.

V and J are TRBV5-1 and TRBJ2-3; the match to TRBD2 covers 14 bases. Per the germline V gene, CDR1 is SGHRS and CDR2 is YFSETQ. CDR3 length equals 16 residues. V dropped 0 bases and J dropped 5; count of bases not matched to a gene: 2. The CDR3 sequence is CASSLGTSGRLDTQYF. The CDR3 DNA reads TGCGCCAGCAGCTTGGGGACTAGCGGGAGGCTAGATACGCAGTATTTT.

The V gene is TRBV7-8, the J gene TRBJ2-2; D not certain. The CDR3 has 14 amino acids. Germline V gene data show CDR1 as SGHVS and CDR2 as FQNEAQ. V dropped 5 bases and J dropped 9 bases, with 16 bases sitting between them. CDR3 in DNA: TGTGCCAGCAGCGCAAGCGAAGAGCACAGGGAGCTGTTTTTT. Encoded protein: CASSASEEHRELFF.

This clone was observed a handful of times. The chain has TRBV6-5 and TRBJ2-7, with 9 bases fitting TRBD2. There are 13 residues in the CDR3. CDR1 and CDR2 (germline): MNHEY, SVGAGI. The junction had 10 bases not matched to a gene; V was cut back by 8 bases and J by 8 bases. CDR3 region: CASRDQGLAKQYF. DNA of the CDR3: TGTGCCAGCCGCGACCAGGGACTAGCAAAGCAGTACTTC.

The CDR3 DNA reads as TGTGCCAGCAGTCCCCCGGGACAGGCCTACGAGCAGTACTTC. Protein sequence: CASSPPGQAYEQYF. The V and J genes are TRBV6-5 and TRBJ2-7; 8 bases align to TRBD1. CDR1 and CDR2 (germline): MNHEY, SVGAGI. J gave up 2 bases and V 5 bases, and 5 bases lay outside the gene matches. This CDR3 is built from 14 residues.

The chain uses TRBV11-2 and TRBJ2-7; perhaps TRBD1 as D (5 bases). Between the trimmed V and J ends, which lost 3 bases and 4 bases, there was a span of 13 bases. The CDR3 sequence is 14 residues long. Per germline, CDR1 SGHAT and CDR2 FQNNGV. The CDR3 coding sequence is TGTGCCAGCAGCTTGGGGCCAGGGCGGTACGAGCAGTACTTC. Translated: CASSLGPGRYEQYF.

This chain connects TRBV11-2 to TRBJ1-1, with 7 bases aligning to TRBD1. Trimming cost V 2 bases and J 0 bases; bases outside gene matches: 3. The germline V gene encodes CDR1 SGHAT and CDR2 FQNNGV. The CDR3 contains 15 residues. The CDR3 bases are TGTGCCAGCAGCTTACAGGGACAGCTGAACACTGAAGCTTTCTTT. Its protein product is CASSLQGQLNTEAFF.

In this sample, this clone turned up a few times. This CDR3 is also generated by other DNA sequences in the sample. The chain joins TRBV6-5 to TRBJ1-2; D may be TRBD1 (5 bases). CDR1 and CDR2 from the germline V gene are MNHEY and SVGAGI. The CDR3 spans 15 residues. The V end lost 5 bases, the J end lost 4 bases, and 17 bases lay between the germline ends. This chain's CDR3 is CASSPRTSSVYGYTF. In DNA form, the CDR3 reads TGTGCCAGCAGTCCAAGGACATCGTCCGTCTATGGCTACACCTTC.

This chain uses TRBV4-1 with TRBJ1-5; TRBD1 matches at 7 bases. The CDR3 extends over 14 amino acids. Germline V lookup: CDR1 MGHRA, CDR2 YSYEKL. V lost 4 bases, J lost 7 bases, and 7 bases stayed unmatched. Here the CDR3 reads CASSRDRDPQPQHF. In DNA form, the CDR3 reads TGCGCCAGCAGCCGCGACAGGGACCCCCAGCCCCAGCATTTT.

The rearrangement links TRBV6-5 to TRBJ2-1, with D possibly matching TRBD2 (5 bases). Trimming pared 2 bases from V and 6 bases from J, leaving 8 bases between. Germline CDR1 is MNHEY and CDR2 is SVGAGI. There are 13 residues in the CDR3. CDR3 bases: TGTGCCAGCAGTTACGTTACTAGCAATGAGCAGTTCTTC. This gives the protein CASSYVTSNEQFF.

This clone was found a few times. The V and J genes are TRBV2 and TRBJ2-7; D call uncertain. The ends were cut back, 2 bases at V and 2 bases at J, with 7 bases in the middle. Germline values: CDR1 SNHLY, CDR2 FYNNEI. The CDR3 spans 13 residues. The CDR3 nucleotides are TGTGCCAGCAGTGAAAACTATCCCTACGAGCAGTACTTC. This codes for CASSENYPYEQYF.

This clone was seen a handful of times. The V gene is TRBV19, the J gene TRBJ1-1; D is unclear. This CDR3 region has 13 residues. The ends were cut back, 6 bases at V and 1 base at J, with 9 bases in the middle. Looked up from germline, CDR1 is LNHDA and CDR2 is SQIVND (reference sequence). The CDR3 sequence is CASSRLRNTEAFF. Written as DNA, the CDR3 is TGTGCCAGTAGCCGGTTGCGGAACACTGAAGCTTTCTTT.

CDR3 bases: TGTGCCTGGAGTCCGGGTCCGAACCACTCTGGAAACACCATATATTTT. Translated, it gives CAWSPGPNHSGNTIYF. The V call is TRBV30, the J call TRBJ1-3; no clear D. CDR1 GTSNPN and CDR2 SVGIG come from the germline V gene (reference sequence). This CDR3 has 16 residues. V was trimmed by 2 bases and J by 0 bases, leaving 14 bases between them.

V gene TRBV5-1 combines with J gene TRBJ2-4; no firm D call. Germline CDR1 is SGHRS and CDR2 is YFSETQ. Trimming took 0 bases from V and 7 from J, leaving 11 bases between them. This CDR3 is 14 amino acids long. The CDR3 nucleotides are TGCGCCAGCAGCTTGGGGCTAGTTAGTAACATTCAGTACTTC. It translates to CASSLGLVSNIQYF.

This clone was seen only a few times. The chain carries TRBV19 and TRBJ2-3; 7 nucleotides line up with TRBD2. Trimming cost V 5 bases and J 4 bases; bases outside gene matches: 3. This CDR3 has 13 residues. Germline V lookup: CDR1 LNHDA, CDR2 SQIVND (reference sequence). CDR3 region: CASSLLAADTQYF. The CDR3 nucleotides are TGTGCCAGTAGTCTTCTAGCGGCAGATACGCAGTATTTT.

This chain links TRBV7-9 with TRBJ2-5; 14 bases agree with TRBD2. V shed 5 bases, J shed 4 bases, and the junction held 3 bases outside the gene matches. The CDR3 is 15 residues long. From germline, CDR1 is SEHNR and CDR2 FQNEAQ (reference sequence). In nucleotides, the CDR3 is TGTGCCAGCAGCACGGGACTAGCGGGAGTAGAGACCCAGTACTTC. It translates to CASSTGLAGVETQYF.